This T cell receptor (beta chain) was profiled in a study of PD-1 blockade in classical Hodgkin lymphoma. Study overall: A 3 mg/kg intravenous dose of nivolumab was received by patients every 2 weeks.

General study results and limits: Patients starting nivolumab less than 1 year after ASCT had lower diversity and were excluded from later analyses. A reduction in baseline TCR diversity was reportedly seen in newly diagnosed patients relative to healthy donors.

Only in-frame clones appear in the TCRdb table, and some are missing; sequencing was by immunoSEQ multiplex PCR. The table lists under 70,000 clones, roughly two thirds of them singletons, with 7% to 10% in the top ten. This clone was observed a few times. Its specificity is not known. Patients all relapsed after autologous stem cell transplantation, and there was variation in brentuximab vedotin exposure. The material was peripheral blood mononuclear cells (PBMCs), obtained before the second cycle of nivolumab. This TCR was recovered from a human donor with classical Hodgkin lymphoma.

This chain's CDR3 is CASSPAGQGHEQYF. The CDR3 DNA reads as TGTGCCAGCAGTCCCGCGGGACAGGGTCACGAGCAGTACTTC. The chain employs TRBV28 and TRBJ2-7; 9 bases map to TRBD1. After removal of 5 bases from V and 5 bases from J, the junction contained 7 bases not matched to a gene. The germline V gene has CDR1 MDHEN and CDR2 SYDVKM. CDR3 length: 14 amino acids. Full variable domain (rest looked up from reference TRBV28 and TRBJ2-7): DVKVTQSSRYLVKRTGEKVFLECVQDMDHENMFWYRQDPGLGLRLIYFSYDVKMKEKGDIPEGYSVSREKKERFSLILESASTNQTSMYLCASSPAGQGHEQYFGPGTRLTVT.